Sequencing of this TCR beta chain was carried out in a study of T cell responses to AZD1222 COVID-19 vaccine. Produced via immunoSEQ multiplex PCR; TCRdb's table is partial and in-frame only. The table records roughly 34,000 clones, about 89% of them present only once. Notes on this clone: Its specificity is unknown.

V was cut by 0 bases and J by 8 bases, with 16 bases left in between. From germline, CDR1 is MNHEY and CDR2 SVGEGT. The CDR3 has 15 amino acids. Overall study results and limits: Among those given AZD1222, only 5 to 7 were seropositive at baseline. White British people made up most donors, females outnumbered males, and clonal diversity was possibly underestimated. Targeting of unmutated variant regions was reportedly seen in nearly half of spike-specific TCRs.

This sequence originates from an adult in good health. This specimen consisted of peripheral blood, obtained on day 0 of AZD1222 vaccination. J is TRBJ1-2 and V is TRBV6-2 or TRBV6-3, with D possibly matching TRBD1 (5 bases). CDR3 in DNA: TGTGCCAGCAGTTACTCGAATGGGGCCTGGGACGGCTACACCTTC. Translated, it gives CASSYSNGAWDGYTF.